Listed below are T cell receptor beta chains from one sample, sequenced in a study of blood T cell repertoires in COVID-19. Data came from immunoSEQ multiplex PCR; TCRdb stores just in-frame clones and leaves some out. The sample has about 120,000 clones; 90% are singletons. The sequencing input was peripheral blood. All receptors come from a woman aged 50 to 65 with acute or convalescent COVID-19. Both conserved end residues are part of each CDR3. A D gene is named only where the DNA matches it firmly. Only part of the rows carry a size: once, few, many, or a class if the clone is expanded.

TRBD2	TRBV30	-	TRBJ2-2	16	TGTGCCTGGAGACGAAGGGGACTAGTAATGACCGGGGAGCTGTTTTTT	CAWRRRGLVMTGELFF
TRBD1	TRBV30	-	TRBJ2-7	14	TGTGCCTGGACCGGGACAGGGGGCGTGTACGAGCAGTACTTC	CAWTGTGGVYEQYF
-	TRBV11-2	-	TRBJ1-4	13	TGTGCCAGCAGCCAGGCAGGCGTGGAAAAACTGTTTTTT	CASSQAGVEKLFF
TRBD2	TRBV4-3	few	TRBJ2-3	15	TGCGCCAGCAGTCTCGTACTAGCGCACACAGATACGCAGTATTTT	CASSLVLAHTDTQYF
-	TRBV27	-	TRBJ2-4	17	TGTGCCAGCAGTTTATCCTACAGGGCGGCATCCAAAAACATTCAGTACTTC	CASSLSYRAASKNIQYF
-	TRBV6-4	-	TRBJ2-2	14	TGTGCCAGCAGTCCTAGCGCGAACACCGGGGAGCTGTTTTTT	CASSPSANTGELFF
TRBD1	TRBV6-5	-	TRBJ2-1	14	TGTGCCAGCAGTCCTTTGACAGGGGGGAATGAGCAGTTCTTC	CASSPLTGGNEQFF
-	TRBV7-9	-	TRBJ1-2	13	TGTGCCAGCAGCTTATTAGAGTTAGATGGCTACACCTTC	CASSLLELDGYTF
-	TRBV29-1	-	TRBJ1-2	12	TGCAGCACCCTTCGGACTGATTATGGCTACACCTTC	CSTLRTDYGYTF
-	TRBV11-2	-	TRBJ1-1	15	TGTGCCAGCAGCTTAAGACAGGTGGTTGGCACTGAAGCTTTCTTT	CASSLRQVVGTEAFF
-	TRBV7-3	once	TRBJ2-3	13	TGTGCCAGCAGCTTAACCAGGGTAGATACGCAGTATTTT	CASSLTRVDTQYF
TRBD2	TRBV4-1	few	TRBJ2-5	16	TGCGCCAGCAGCCAACTAGCGGGGATGGCTGGAGAGACCCAGTACTTC	CASSQLAGMAGETQYF
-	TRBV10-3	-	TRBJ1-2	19	TGTGCCATCAGTGAGTCGAATACGCCGGGCGGGGGAAAAGAGCATGGCTACACCTTC	CAISESNTPGGGKEHGYTF
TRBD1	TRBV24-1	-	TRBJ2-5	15	TGTGCCACCAGTGAATCCGGGACAGGGGAAGAGACCCAGTACTTC	CATSESGTGEETQYF
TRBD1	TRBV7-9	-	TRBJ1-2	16	TGTGCCAGCAGCTTAGCTCCCAGGGACAGGGTAGATGGCTACACCTTC	CASSLAPRDRVDGYTF
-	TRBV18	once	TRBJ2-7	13	TGTGCCAGCTCACCTACAGGGCCTCCCGAGCAGTACTTC	CASSPTGPPEQYF
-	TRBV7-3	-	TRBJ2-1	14	TGTGCCAGCAGCTTAGGGACTGTGAGTAATGAGCAGTTCTTC	CASSLGTVSNEQFF
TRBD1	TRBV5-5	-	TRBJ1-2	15	TGTGCCAGCAGCTTGGCGGACAGGGGGGTCTATGGCTACACCTTC	CASSLADRGVYGYTF
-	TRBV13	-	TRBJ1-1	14	TGTGCCAGCAGCCATCGAAGGGGGAACACTGAAGCTTTCTTT	CASSHRRGNTEAFF
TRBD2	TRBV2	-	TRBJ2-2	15	TGTGCCAGCATGGGCGGGAGGGGTCAGATCGGGGAGCTGTTTTTT	CASMGGRGQIGELFF
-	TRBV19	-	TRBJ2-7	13	TGTGCCAGTAGTACGGGGGTATTATACGAGCAGTACTTC	CASSTGVLYEQYF
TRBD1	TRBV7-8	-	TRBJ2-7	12	TGTGCCAGCAGCATGGACAGGTACGAGCAGTACTTC	CASSMDRYEQYF
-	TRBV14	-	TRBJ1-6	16	TGTGCCAGCAGCCGGAAGGAGGATCTGAGATATTCACCCCTCCACTTT	CASSRKEDLRYSPLHF
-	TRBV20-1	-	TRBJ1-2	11	TGCAGTGCTAGAGACCTAGTGGGCTACACCTTC	CSARDLVGYTF
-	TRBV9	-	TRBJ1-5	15	TGTGCCAGCAGCGGGGACCCACAGGGAAATCAGCCCCAGCATTTT	CASSGDPQGNQPQHF
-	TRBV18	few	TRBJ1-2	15	TGTGCCAGCTCACCATCTTCAGGGGCGGGCTTTGGCTACACCTTC	CASSPSSGAGFGYTF
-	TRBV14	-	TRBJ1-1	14	TGTGCCAGCAGCCAAGTCAGGGGTGTCGCTGAAGCTTTCTTT	CASSQVRGVAEAFF
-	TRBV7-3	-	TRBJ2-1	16	TGTGCCAGCAGCTGGGGGGGGCCCCCCCGCGACAATGAGCAGTTCTTC	CASSWGGPPRDNEQFF
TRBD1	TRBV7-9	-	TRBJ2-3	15	TGTGCCAGCAGCCGAACAGGGGGCTACACAGATACGCAGTATTTT	CASSRTGGYTDTQYF
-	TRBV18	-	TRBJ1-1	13	TGTGCCAGCTCGTACCAAGGAGGGACTGAAGCTTTCTTT	CASSYQGGTEAFF
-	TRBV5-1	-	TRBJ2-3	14	TGCGCCAGCAGCTTCTTGGGGCTGACAGATACGCAGTATTTT	CASSFLGLTDTQYF
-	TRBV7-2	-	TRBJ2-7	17	TGTGCCAGCAGCTTAGCGGGTCGGGGGATCGTCTCCTACGAGCAGTACTTC	CASSLAGRGIVSYEQYF
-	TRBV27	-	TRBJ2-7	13	TGTGCCAGCAGTCTTCAGTCGGGGTTCGAGCAGTACTTC	CASSLQSGFEQYF
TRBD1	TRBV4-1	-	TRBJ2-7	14	TGCGCCAGCAGCCAAGAAGGGGGCCGCTACGAGCAGTACTTC	CASSQEGGRYEQYF
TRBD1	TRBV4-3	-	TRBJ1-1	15	TGCGCCAGCAGCCAAGTTGGGACAGGGAACACTGAAGCTTTCTTT	CASSQVGTGNTEAFF
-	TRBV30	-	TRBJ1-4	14	TGTGCCTGGAGTGTAAGGGGCGGAGATGAAAAACTGTTTTTT	CAWSVRGGDEKLFF
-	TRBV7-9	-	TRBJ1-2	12	TGTGCCAGCTCCGGGATTGGGTATGGCTACACCTTC	CASSGIGYGYTF
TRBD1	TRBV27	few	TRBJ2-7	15	TGTGCCAGCAGTTTAGAGCCAGGGGGCGCCTACGAGCAGTACTTC	CASSLEPGGAYEQYF
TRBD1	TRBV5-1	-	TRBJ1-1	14	TGCGCCAGCAGCGGATCGACAGGGTGGACTGAAGCTTTCTTT	CASSGSTGWTEAFF
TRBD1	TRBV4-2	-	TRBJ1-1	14	TGTGCCAGCAGCCCCAGACAGGGAGGCACTGAAGCTTTCTTT	CASSPRQGGTEAFF
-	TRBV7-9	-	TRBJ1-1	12	TGTGCCAGCAGCCCTTACAGTGAGGAAGCTTTCTTT	CASSPYSEEAFF
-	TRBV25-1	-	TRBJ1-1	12	TGTGCGACCCGGGGTCTGAACACTGAAGCTTTCTTT	CATRGLNTEAFF
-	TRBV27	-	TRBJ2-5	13	TGTGCCAGCAGTTTCTCTAGAGGAGAGACCCAGTACTTC	CASSFSRGETQYF
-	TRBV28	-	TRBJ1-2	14	TGTGCCAGCAGTCCTCCCTCCCCCAACTATGGCTACACCTTC	CASSPPSPNYGYTF
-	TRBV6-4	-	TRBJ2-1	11	TGTGCCAGCAGCGCCGGGACAAAGCAGTTCTTC	CASSAGTKQFF
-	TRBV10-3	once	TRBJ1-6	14	TGTGCCAGAGGCACCGGGACAAGGAATTCACCCCTCCACTTT	CARGTGTRNSPLHF
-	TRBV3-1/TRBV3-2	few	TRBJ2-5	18	TGTGCCAGCAGCCATCTGTCAGGGACTTCTAATTACCAAGAGACCCAGTACTTC	CASSHLSGTSNYQETQYF
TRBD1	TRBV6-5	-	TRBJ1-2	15	TGTGCCAGCAGCTTCGACAGGGGTGTGCCCTATGGCTACACCTTC	CASSFDRGVPYGYTF
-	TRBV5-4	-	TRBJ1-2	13	TGTGCCAGCAGCCCCCTTCACAGGGAGGGCTACACCTTC	CASSPLHREGYTF